These T cell receptor beta chains were read from a single sample in a study of radiation and T cells in renal cell carcinoma. Sequencing used immunoSEQ multiplex PCR; TCRdb keeps in-frame clones, though not all of them. In the table there are approximately 90,000 clones, 75% to 90% of which are singletons. Sample: blood, taken from a patient whose treatment included radiotherapy and nephrectomy. These receptors all stem from a man between 50 and 59 years old with renal cell carcinoma. Both conserved end residues are part of each CDR3. Each record gives: V gene, clone size, J gene, D gene, CDR3 protein, CDR3 DNA. The D gene is left open where the match is weak. Clone size appears in some rows only: once, few, many, or a class for an expanded clone.

>TRBV4-1|once|TRBJ2-5|TRBD2
CASSPGGGLRKETQYF
TGCGCCAGCAGCCCTGGGGGGGGACTCCGGAAAGAGACCCAGTACTTC
>TRBV10-3|.|TRBJ1-2|.
CATQDEAANYGYTF
TGTGCCACCCAAGACGAGGCCGCTAACTATGGCTACACCTTC
>TRBV7-8|few|TRBJ1-5|.
CASSLGGLWGNQPQHF
TGTGCCAGCAGCTTAGGGGGGCTGTGGGGCAATCAGCCCCAGCATTTT
>TRBV10-3|once|TRBJ1-1|TRBD1
CATQGDPGTEAFF
TGTGCCACCCAGGGGGATCCGGGCACTGAAGCTTTCTTT
>TRBV5-1|.|TRBJ1-2|.
CASSPGDYRYGYTF
TGCGCCAGCAGTCCGGGTGACTACCGCTATGGCTACACCTTC
>TRBV5-1|.|TRBJ2-7|.
CASSPRTHYEQYF
TGCGCCAGCAGCCCCAGGACACACTACGAGCAGTACTTC
>TRBV5-1|.|TRBJ2-3|.
CASSSVGEVGTDTQYF
TGCGCCAGCAGCTCTGTGGGGGAGGTGGGCACAGATACGCAGTATTTT
>TRBV28|.|TRBJ1-2|.
CASRSGTDYGYTF
TGTGCCAGCAGGTCGGGGACGGACTATGGCTACACCTTC
>TRBV6-1|.|TRBJ1-4|.
CASTQVAGGREKLFF
TGTGCCAGCACACAGGTAGCTGGGGGTCGGGAAAAACTGTTTTTT
>TRBV2|.|TRBJ1-6|.
CASRDARDSPLHF
TGTGCCAGCAGGGACGCGCGCGATTCACCCCTCCACTTT
>TRBV27|.|TRBJ1-1|.
CASSLLSGNTEAFF
TGTGCCAGCAGCCTTCTTTCAGGGAACACTGAAGCTTTCTTT
>TRBV5-1|.|TRBJ2-2|.
CASSDTGELFF
TGCGCCAGCAGTGACACCGGGGAGCTGTTTTTT
>TRBV4-1|.|TRBJ2-7|.
CASSHAFGGRQSYGQYF
TGCGCCAGCAGCCATGCCTTCGGAGGCCGACAATCCTACGGGCAGTACTTC
>TRBV4-2|.|TRBJ2-7|.
CASSQEGQGDYEQYF
TGTGCCAGCAGCCAAGAAGGGCAGGGAGATTACGAGCAGTACTTC
>TRBV7-2|.|TRBJ2-7|TRBD1
CASTTTGGVPYEQYF
TGTGCCAGCACCACCACAGGGGGTGTCCCCTACGAGCAGTACTTC
>TRBV5-4|.|TRBJ2-1|TRBD2
CASMPSGSYNEQFF
TGTGCCAGCATGCCTAGCGGATCCTACAATGAGCAGTTCTTC
>TRBV4-3|.|TRBJ1-1|TRBD1
CASSRDRGLMNTEAFF
TGCGCCAGCAGCCGGGACAGGGGGCTGATGAACACTGAAGCTTTCTTT
>TRBV7-9|.|TRBJ2-5|TRBD2
CASRLAGGQETQYF
TGTGCCAGCAGACTAGCGGGAGGGCAAGAGACCCAGTACTTC
>TRBV28|.|TRBJ2-7|TRBD1
CASSILDRGLLYEQYF
TGTGCCAGCTCCATCCTGGACAGGGGGCTGCTCTACGAGCAGTACTTC
>TRBV6-5|.|TRBJ1-2|.
CASSYSNSPRFGYTF
TGTGCCAGCAGTTACTCGAACAGCCCCAGGTTTGGCTACACCTTC
>TRBV18|.|TRBJ2-6|.
CASSTGALGGANVLTF
TGTGCCAGCTCGACGGGGGCGCTGGGTGGGGCCAACGTCCTGACTTTC
>TRBV10-3|.|TRBJ1-3|TRBD1
CASTRVGQQHRSSGNTIYF
TGTGCCTCAACCCGGGTGGGACAGCAACACCGTAGCTCTGGAAACACCATATATTTT
>TRBV9|.|TRBJ2-3|TRBD2
CASSDTAGVGDTQYF
TGTGCCAGCAGCGATACAGCGGGAGTAGGAGATACGCAGTATTTT
>TRBV30|.|TRBJ2-1|.
CAWSGLANTYNEQFF
TGTGCCTGGAGTGGGTTAGCCAATACCTACAATGAGCAGTTCTTC
>TRBV29-1|.|TRBJ1-2|.
CSVEGSRDRGYTF
TGCAGCGTTGAAGGGTCCAGGGATCGGGGCTACACCTTC
>TRBV6-1|.|TRBJ2-1|.
CASAAGPREYNEQFF
TGTGCCAGCGCGGCCGGACCACGCGAATACAATGAGCAGTTCTTC
>TRBV30|.|TRBJ2-5|TRBD2
CALSRGVIQETQYF
TGTGCCCTGTCCCGGGGGGTGATCCAGGAGACCCAGTACTTC
>TRBV28|.|TRBJ2-3|.
CASRLGGAKYF
TGTGCCAGCAGGCTGGGGGGGGCGAAGTATTTT
>TRBV5-1|.|TRBJ2-2|TRBD1
CASSWQGQGANGELFF
TGCGCCAGCAGCTGGCAGGGACAGGGGGCGAACGGGGAGCTGTTTTTT
>TRBV2|.|TRBJ1-4|.
CASRGHPNEKLFF
TGTGCCAGCAGGGGACACCCGAATGAAAAACTGTTTTTT
>TRBV5-1|.|TRBJ2-3|.
CASSLAPGDTDTQYF
TGCGCCAGCAGCTTGGCCCCTGGGGACACAGATACGCAGTATTTT
>TRBV4-1|.|TRBJ1-3|.
CASSRPPRGGRNTIYF
TGCGCCAGCAGCCGACCGCCGAGGGGGGGGAGAAACACCATATATTTT
>TRBV27|once|TRBJ2-1|TRBD1
CASSLDISRTGANNEQFF
TGTGCCAGCAGTTTAGATATAAGTAGGACAGGGGCGAACAATGAGCAGTTCTTC
>TRBV19|.|TRBJ1-5|.
CASLGGHQPQHF
TGTGCCAGTCTGGGCGGTCACCAGCCCCAGCATTTT
>TRBV30|.|TRBJ1-2|.
CAWSVGGGDNYGYTF
TGTGCCTGGAGTGTAGGTGGCGGCGATAACTATGGCTACACCTTC
>TRBV2|.|TRBJ1-1|.
CASTVFTEAFF
TGTGCGTCGACAGTCTTCACTGAAGCTTTCTTT
>TRBV28|.|TRBJ2-5|.
CASSEMTDSQETQYF
TGTGCCAGCAGTGAAATGACGGACAGCCAAGAGACCCAGTACTTC
>TRBV2|.|TRBJ2-5|TRBD2
CASSVSGSRKTQYF
TGTGCCAGCAGTGTTAGCGGGAGTCGGAAGACCCAGTACTTC
>TRBV7-2|.|TRBJ2-1|.
CASSLNRDNEQFF
TGTGCCAGCAGCTTAAACAGGGACAATGAGCAGTTCTTC
>TRBV10-3|few|TRBJ1-1|.
CAISAGEAEAFF
TGTGCCATCAGTGCAGGGGAGGCTGAAGCTTTCTTT
>TRBV5-1|once|TRBJ2-5|.
CASSLVGPTGETQYF
TGCGCCAGCAGCTTGGTAGGACCCACTGGCGAGACCCAGTACTTC
>TRBV27|.|TRBJ2-2|.
CASSFITGITGELFF
TGTGCCAGCAGTTTCATCACAGGGATCACCGGGGAGCTGTTTTTT
>TRBV7-9|.|TRBJ1-1|.
CASSLENGRRAAFF
TGTGCCAGCAGCTTAGAAAACGGGCGGCGAGCAGCTTTCTTT
>TRBV6-5|.|TRBJ2-3|.
CASSSQGLGTDTQYF
TGTGCCAGCAGTTCCCAGGGTCTGGGCACAGATACGCAGTATTTT